The sequence of this TCR beta chain was determined in a study of T-cell memory formation after mild COVID-19. Constant-segment primers served in 5'RACE that generated TCR alpha and TCR beta cDNA libraries bearing sample barcodes and UMIs. TCRdb reanalysed the 5' RACE reads using MiXCR and keeps one entry per CDR3 protein. The table lists 200,000 to 300,000 distinct CDR3 sequences, over 15% of them singletons. V lost 1 base, J lost 9 bases, and 13 bases lay in between. Germline V lookup: CDR1 SGHRS, CDR2 YFSETQ. The CDR3 is made up of 13 amino acids. Study-level findings and limits: Some responding clones appeared in pre-infection memory, suggesting cross-reactive memory joined. Day 15 to 85 contracting clones showed balanced CD4/CD8; later expanders leaned CD4+.

Concerning this clonotype itself: Its antigen is unidentified.

V and J are TRBV5-1 and TRBJ1-1; a weak D match, TRBD1 (6 bases). This receptor was identified in a man aged 18 to 29 who had mild COVID-19 (a few samples of this study predate the infection). Cell type and time point are not known. Sequencing input: PBMCs or a T cell subset sorted from them (not recorded which). The CDR3 loop is CASSLRDTSKAFF. In DNA form, the CDR3 reads TGCGCCAGCAGCTTGAGGGACACTTCTAAAGCTTTCTTT.